A single sample gave rise to the 16 T cell receptor beta chains below, sequenced in a study of cytomegalovirus exposure and HLA in healthy donors. Libraries were prepared by immunoSEQ multiplex PCR; TCRdb keeps only in-frame clonotypes and omits some of them. The sample has roughly 180,000 clones, approximately 86% seen once; the top ten hold 7.2%. Sequencing was done on a sample of PBMCs. The receptors were sampled from a man younger than 45 in good health and CMV-seropositive.

V usage is TRBV16 and J usage is TRBJ2-2; D perhaps matches TRBD1 (6 bases). Trimming took off 4 bases at V and 3 bases at J, with 12 bases between the two ends. The CDR3 contains 15 residues. CDR1 is KGHSY, CDR2 FQNENV, per germline. The CDR3 here is CASSRGGRDTGELFF. DNA of the CDR3: TGTGCCAGCAGCCGAGGGGGACGAGACACCGGGGAGCTGTTTTTT.

V is TRBV2 and J is TRBJ2-5; 9 bases agree with TRBD1. This CDR3 is built from 16 residues. V was clipped by 4 bases and J by 2 bases; unmatched bases: 8. CDR1 and CDR2 from the germline V gene are SNHLY and FYNNEI. CDR3 in amino acids: CASSAPDRGSQETQYF. CDR3 nucleotides: TGTGCCAGCAGTGCCCCCGACAGGGGGTCGCAAGAGACCCAGTACTTC.

Here the CDR3 reads CASSRPGTAGNTIYF. The CDR3 DNA follows: TGTGCCAGCTCAAGACCCGGGACAGCTGGAAACACCATATATTTT. The V call is TRBV18, the J call TRBJ1-3, with 7 bases fitting TRBD1. V lost 5 bases and J lost 2; bases outside the gene matches: 6. The germline V gene encodes CDR1 KGHSH and CDR2 LQKENI. This CDR3 is built from 15 residues.

The V and J genes are TRBV15 and TRBJ1-2; D remains ambiguous. Trimming pared 6 bases from V and 6 bases from J, leaving 17 bases between. CDR1 LNHNV and CDR2 YYDKDF come from the germline V gene (reference sequence). The CDR3 loop spans 14 amino acids. The CDR3 loop reads CATSWVWAKDGYTF. For the CDR3, the DNA is TGTGCCACCAGTTGGGTTTGGGCAAAGGATGGCTACACCTTC.

The V and J genes are TRBV7-9 and TRBJ1-1; a possible D gene is TRBD1 (5 bases). V lost 3 bases, J lost 11 bases, and 10 bases lay in between. This CDR3 is 11 amino acids long. Germline CDR1 SEHNR, CDR2 FQNEAQ (reference sequence). This CDR3 reads CASSFSGDAFF. The CDR3 DNA sequence: TGTGCCAGCAGCTTCTCTGGGGACGCTTTCTTT.

This chain links TRBV5-8 with TRBJ2-3; the match to TRBD1 covers 7 bases. Germline V gives CDR1 SGHTS, CDR2 YDEGEE. This CDR3 comprises 14 residues. J lost 4 bases, V lost 3 bases, and 5 bases had no gene match. CDR3 sequence reads: CASSWGQNADTQYF. In DNA form, the CDR3 reads TGTGCCAGCAGCTGGGGACAGAACGCAGATACGCAGTATTTT.

The V and J genes are TRBV5-1 and TRBJ2-7; tentatively, D is TRBD1 or TRBD2 (5 bases each). Germline loops: CDR1 SGHRS, CDR2 YFSETQ. V dropped 0 bases and J dropped 3 bases, with 13 bases sitting between them. This CDR3 has 15 residues. The CDR3 sequence: CASSLGQPAVYEQYF. In DNA, the CDR3 is TGCGCCAGCAGCTTGGGACAGCCAGCGGTCTACGAGCAGTACTTC.

The chain combines TRBV27 with TRBJ1-1; TRBD1 matches at 9 bases. CDR1 and CDR2 from the germline V gene are MNHEY and SMNVEV (reference sequence). J was trimmed by 5 bases and V by 4 bases; bases with no gene match: 5. The CDR3 sequence is 14 residues long. The CDR3 coding sequence is TGTGCCAGCAGTTCAGGACAGGGGTTTACTGAAGCTTTCTTT. Translation gives CASSSGQGFTEAFF.

This chain uses TRBV29-1 with TRBJ2-7, with 9 bases that match TRBD2. Germline V gene sequence: CDR1 SQVTM, CDR2 ANQGSEA. V dropped 4 bases and J dropped 1; count of bases not matched to a gene: 5. This CDR3 region has 14 residues. As DNA, the CDR3 is TGCAGCGTTGTAGCGGGGGCCATATCCTACGAGCAGTACTTC. Translating it yields CSVVAGAISYEQYF.

This clone appeared a single time. This chain joins TRBV4-1 and TRBJ2-2, with TRBD2 identical over 8 bases. V gave up 1 base and J gave up 1 base; unmatched junction bases: 2. The CDR3 extends over 16 amino acids. Germline V CDR1 and CDR2: MGHRA, YSYEKL. DNA of the CDR3: TGCGCCAGCAGCCAAGGTAGCGGGGTGAACACCGGGGAGCTGTTTTTT. It translates to CASSQGSGVNTGELFF.

The genes are TRBV4-3 and TRBJ2-4; TRBD1 aligns across 8 bases. V trimming: 3 bases; J trimming: 1 base; junction bases outside the gene matches: 5. Looked up from germline, CDR1 is LGHNA and CDR2 is YSLEER. The CDR3 is 16 amino acids. The CDR3 is CASSQEWTGAKNIQYF. The DNA of the CDR3 is TGCGCCAGCAGCCAGGAATGGACAGGGGCCAAAAACATTCAGTACTTC.

V is TRBV28 and J is TRBJ2-5; D is uncertain. Trimming stripped 2 bases from V and 7 bases from J, with 8 bases between. The germline V gene has CDR1 MDHEN and CDR2 SYDVKM. This CDR3 comprises 12 residues. CDR3 protein: CASSLLVGTQYF. The CDR3 nucleotides are TGTGCCAGCAGTTTACTTGTCGGGACCCAGTACTTC.

The chain employs TRBV29-1 and TRBJ2-1, with 13 bases aligning to TRBD2. In germline, CDR1 is SQVTM, CDR2 ANQGSEA. CDR3 length: 17 residues. V dropped 6 bases and J dropped 8; count of bases not matched to a gene: 16. CDR3 in amino acids: CSVLHGLAGEEVYEQFF. The CDR3 region has the DNA TGCAGCGTCCTCCATGGACTAGCGGGAGAGGAAGTATATGAGCAGTTCTTC.

V gene TRBV6-5 combines with J gene TRBJ2-1; 8 bases fit TRBD2. The CDR3 consists of 16 residues. Germline V lookup: CDR1 MNHEY, CDR2 SVGAGI. With 4 bases clipped from V and 2 bases from J, the junction kept 7 bases outside the gene matches. CDR3 coding DNA: TGTGCCAGCAGTTCCCTGAGCGGGAGCCCCTACAATGAGCAGTTCTTC. Its translation: CASSSLSGSPYNEQFF.

The chain joins TRBV7-2 to TRBJ2-3; the match to TRBD2 covers 14 bases. CDR3 size: 18 residues. Germline assignment: CDR1 SGHTA and CDR2 FQGNSA. V was clipped by 5 bases and J by 6 bases; unmatched bases: 13. CDR3 protein: CASSLEPTSGGAPDTQYF. For the CDR3, the DNA is TGTGCCAGCAGCCTAGAACCGACTAGCGGGGGGGCCCCCGATACGCAGTATTTT.

The V and J genes are TRBV10-3 and TRBJ2-1, with TRBD2 identical over 7 bases. This CDR3 is built from 17 residues. V was pared by 2 bases and J by 0 bases, with 7 bases of the junction left unmatched. The germline V gene encodes CDR1 ENHRY and CDR2 SYGVKD. The CDR3 spells CAISEGLAASSYNEQFF. The CDR3 region has the DNA TGTGCCATCAGTGAGGGTCTAGCGGCAAGCTCCTACAATGAGCAGTTCTTC.